The next 23 T cell receptor beta chains were all read from a single sample in a study of blood T cell repertoires in COVID-19. Assay used: immunoSEQ multiplex PCR; TCRdb lists only in-frame clones, some missing. The table records over 110,000 clones, about 86% of them present only once. Sequenced input: peripheral blood. These receptors were obtained from a human donor in a cohort sampled during active COVID-19.

The rearrangement joins TRBV7-2 to TRBJ2-2, with 12 nucleotides matching TRBD2. CDR1 is SGHTA and CDR2 is FQGNSA in the germline V gene. V lost 1 base and J lost 8; bases outside the gene matches: 2. The CDR3 has 15 amino acids. The CDR3 is CASSLGLAGAGELFF. The CDR3 nucleotides read TGTGCCAGCAGCTTAGGACTAGCGGGAGCTGGGGAGCTGTTTTTT.

The chain links TRBV5-4 to TRBJ2-7; 8 nucleotides align to TRBD2. V was pared by 3 bases and J by 4 bases, with 9 bases of the junction left unmatched. The CDR3 is 15 amino acids. From germline, CDR1 is SGHNT and CDR2 YYREEE (reference sequence). CDR3 in DNA: TGTGCCAGCAGCTCCCGGGAGGGGGGTATTTACGAGCAGTACTTC. Translated: CASSSREGGIYEQYF.

This chain joins TRBV27 and TRBJ1-5, with 7 bases aligning to TRBD1. Germline V CDR1 and CDR2: MNHEY, SMNVEV (reference sequence). V trimming: 8 bases; J trimming: 3 bases; junction bases outside the gene matches: 7. The CDR3 has 14 amino acids. The CDR3 protein is CASSRQGFNQPQHF. CDR3 in DNA: TGTGCCAGCTCTAGACAGGGTTTCAATCAGCCCCAGCATTTT.

CDR3 in amino acids: CSVEEGQGRTAYEQYF. The CDR3 DNA follows: TGCAGCGTTGAGGAGGGCCAGGGACGGACGGCCTACGAGCAGTACTTC. The chain joins TRBV29-1 to TRBJ2-7; TRBD2 might be the D (6 bases). CDR1 SQVTM and CDR2 ANQGSEA come from the germline V gene. V was trimmed by 3 bases and J by 2 bases, leaving 20 bases between them. The CDR3 extends over 16 amino acids.

The J gene is TRBJ2-6, the V gene TRBV25-1, with a tentative D call TRBD1 (6 bases). Germline lookup yields CDR1 MGHDK and CDR2 SYGVNS. Trimming stripped 3 bases from V and 2 bases from J, with 11 bases between. This CDR3 is built from 16 residues. The CDR3 nucleotides are TGTGCCAGCAGTGACCGCCCAGGGGCTGGGGCCAACGTCCTGACTTTC. Its protein is CASSDRPGAGANVLTF.

The V call is TRBV19, the J call TRBJ2-7; 11 positions agree with TRBD2. With 7 bases clipped from V and 7 bases from J, the junction kept 15 bases outside the gene matches. This CDR3 is 16 amino acids long. The germline V gene has CDR1 LNHDA and CDR2 SQIVND (reference sequence). Here the CDR3 reads CASTPTGSLAGGEQYF. Written as DNA, the CDR3 is TGTGCCAGTACCCCCACGGGTTCGCTAGCGGGAGGAGAGCAGTACTTC. The full variable domain, its missing parts supplied by reference TRBV19 and TRBJ2-7, is DGGITQSPKYLFRKEGQNVTLSCEQNLNHDAMYWYRQDPGQGLRLIYYSQIVNDFQKGDIAEGYSVSREKKESFPLTVTSAQKNPTAFYLCASTPTGSLAGGEQYFGPGTRLTVT.

J is TRBJ1-6 and V is TRBV3-1 (or the pseudogene TRBV3-2); weak D call: TRBD1 (5 bases). The CDR3 covers 16 residues. Trimming removed 3 bases at V and 5 bases at J, with 14 bases between. Germline assignment: CDR1 LGHDT and CDR2 YNNKEL (reference sequence). CDR3 in amino acids: CASSQEMGGHNSPLHF. DNA of the CDR3: TGTGCCAGCAGCCAGGAAATGGGGGGTCATAATTCACCCCTCCACTTT.

This chain joins TRBV18 and TRBJ1-4; the match to TRBD1 covers 10 bases. The CDR3 covers 15 residues. V lost 4 bases, J lost 5 bases, and 4 bases stayed unmatched. CDR1 and CDR2 (germline): KGHSH, LQKENI. CDR3 in DNA: TGTGCCAGCTCACGCGACAGGGGGCCAAATGAAAAACTGTTTTTT. Its translation is CASSRDRGPNEKLFF.

This sequence joins TRBV6-5 and TRBJ1-5, with 10 positions matching TRBD1. With 6 bases clipped from V and 7 bases from J, the junction kept 9 bases outside the gene matches. CDR1 and CDR2 from the germline V gene are MNHEY and SVGAGI. The CDR3 runs 15 residues. This CDR3 is CASSRGTGVGQPQHF. The CDR3 DNA follows: TGTGCCAGCAGCCGAGGGACAGGGGTAGGGCAGCCCCAGCATTTT.

The chain is built from TRBV5-4 and TRBJ2-1, with TRBD2 matching 7 bases. Germline loops: CDR1 SGHNT, CDR2 YYREEE (reference sequence). The CDR3 consists of 13 residues. Trimming took 2 bases from V and 8 from J; bases not matched to a gene: 4. In DNA, the CDR3 is TGTGCCAGCAGCTTTCGCGGGAGAGATGAGCAGTTCTTC. It translates to CASSFRGRDEQFF. Supplemented by reference TRBV5-4 and TRBJ2-1, the full variable domain reads ETGVTQSPTHLIKTRGQQVTLRCSSQSGHNTVSWYQQALGQGPQFIFQYYREEENGRGNFPPRFSGLQFPNYSSELNVNALELDDSALYLCASSFRGRDEQFFGPGTRLTVL.

This sequence joins TRBV28 and TRBJ2-4; D may be TRBD2 (6 bases). The CDR3 sequence is 16 residues long. V gave up 6 bases and J gave up 0 bases, with 15 bases separating them. Germline CDR1 MDHEN, CDR2 SYDVKM. The CDR3 DNA reads as TGTGCCAGCAGACACCGGGACTTTCTAGCCAAAAACATTCAGTACTTC. It is translated as CASRHRDFLAKNIQYF. Full variable domain (remainder filled in from reference TRBV28 and TRBJ2-4): DVKVTQSSRYLVKRTGEKVFLECVQDMDHENMFWYRQDPGLGLRLIYFSYDVKMKEKGDIPEGYSVSREKKERFSLILESASTNQTSMYLCASRHRDFLAKNIQYFGAGTRLSVL.

This chain links TRBV7-2 with TRBJ1-2, with 8 bases lining up with TRBD1. Germline values: CDR1 SGHTA, CDR2 FQGNSA. The CDR3 loop spans 16 amino acids. V was pared by 5 bases and J by 8 bases, with 16 bases of the junction left unmatched. CDR3 sequence reads: CASSTWTGQMPTGYTF. The CDR3 nucleotides are TGTGCCAGCAGCACCTGGACAGGGCAAATGCCTACCGGCTACACCTTC.

The rearrangement uses TRBV3-1 (or the pseudogene TRBV3-2) and TRBJ2-7, with TRBD2 identical over 9 bases. This CDR3 is built from 15 residues. V lost 3 bases to trimming and J lost 1 base; unmatched junction nucleotides: 4. Looked up from germline, CDR1 is LGHDT and CDR2 is YNNKEL (reference sequence). The CDR3 loop is CASSHPLAGSYEQYF. In DNA form, the CDR3 reads TGTGCCAGCAGCCACCCTCTAGCGGGGTCCTACGAGCAGTACTTC.

The chain employs TRBV5-5 and TRBJ2-5; 9 bases line up with TRBD1. Germline V gene data show CDR1 as SGHKS and CDR2 as YYEKEE (reference sequence). The V segment lost 4 bases and the J segment 5 bases; nucleotides outside the gene matches: 6. CDR3 length: 14 amino acids. CDR3 amino acids: CASSADRGWETQYF. The DNA for the CDR3 is TGTGCCAGCAGCGCCGACAGGGGGTGGGAGACCCAGTACTTC.

The rearrangement joins TRBV23-1 to TRBJ2-7, with D perhaps matching TRBD1 (7 bases). TRBV23-1 is an ORF; its function is uncertain. V was cut by 4 bases and J by 5 bases, with 21 bases left in between. This CDR3 is built from 16 residues. This CDR3 is CASSPPGAGGKNEQYF. Written as DNA, the CDR3 is TGCGCCAGCAGTCCGCCGGGGGCAGGGGGTAAGAACGAGCAGTACTTC.

The J gene is TRBJ2-5, the V gene TRBV19; 10 bases align to TRBD2. Looked up from germline, CDR1 is LNHDA and CDR2 is SQIVND (reference sequence). The V segment lost 4 bases and the J segment 5 bases; nucleotides outside the gene matches: 10. The CDR3 sequence is 16 residues long. This CDR3 is CASSRGLARATETQYF. CDR3 coding DNA: TGTGCCAGTAGTAGGGGACTAGCGAGGGCCACTGAGACCCAGTACTTC.

This CDR3 reads CASSADRGRLNQPQHF. CDR3 DNA: TGTGCCAGCTCAGCCGACAGGGGAAGATTGAATCAGCCCCAGCATTTT. The rearrangement joins TRBV18 to TRBJ1-5, with 8 nucleotides matching TRBD1. This CDR3 has 16 residues. The germline V gene has CDR1 KGHSH and CDR2 LQKENI. V was clipped by 5 bases and J by 4 bases; unmatched bases: 10.

The V call is TRBV4-2, the J call TRBJ2-7; a possible D gene is TRBD2 (5 bases). CDR3 size: 14 residues. V was trimmed by 3 bases and J by 4 bases, leaving 13 bases between them. CDR1 is LGHNA and CDR2 is YNFKEQ in the germline V gene. The CDR3: CASSQGVGPYEQYF. The CDR3 DNA reads TGTGCCAGCAGCCAGGGAGTTGGACCGTACGAGCAGTACTTC.

The rearrangement uses TRBV5-1 and TRBJ2-5; the match to TRBD1 covers 10 bases. Germline trimming cut 4 bases from V and 5 bases from J; bases unmatched to any gene: 8. The CDR3 consists of 15 residues. Germline V gene sequence: CDR1 SGHRS, CDR2 YFSETQ. The CDR3 bases are TGCGCCAGCAGCCCAGGACAGGGGGAGGGGGAGACCCAGTACTTC. Translation gives CASSPGQGEGETQYF.

This chain uses TRBV4-2 with TRBJ2-6; 9 bases agree with TRBD1. CDR3 size: 17 residues. The trim removed 5 bases at V and 1 base at J, leaving 6 bases unmatched. Germline V lookup: CDR1 LGHNA, CDR2 YNFKEQ. The chain's CDR3 is CASSTGTGKSGANVLTF. CDR3 DNA sequence: TGTGCCAGCAGCACCGGGACAGGGAAATCTGGGGCCAACGTCCTGACTTTC.

This clone was detected a few times. At one of its ends the junction is not consistent with the germline gene, which may arise from a read error. V usage is TRBV18 and J usage is TRBJ1-3, with D possibly matching TRBD1 (5 bases). Germline V gene data show CDR1 as KGHSH and CDR2 as LQKENI. The CDR3 loop spans 14 amino acids. The CDR3 DNA reads as TGTGCCAGCACACCAGGGAGCTCTGGAAACACCATATATTTT. It translates to CASTPGSSGNTIYF.

The chain has TRBV4-1 and TRBJ1-2; possible D gene TRBD1, 6 bases. The germline gives CDR1 MGHRA, CDR2 YSYEKL. CDR3 length equals 15 residues. V shed 4 bases and J shed 6 bases, with 18 bases lying between them. CDR3 region: CASSLGQSPNHGYTF. The CDR3 DNA is TGCGCCAGCAGCCTAGGACAGTCCCCAAACCATGGCTACACCTTC.

The chain joins TRBV10-3 to TRBJ1-5, with TRBD1 identical over 9 bases. Per germline, CDR1 ENHRY and CDR2 SYGVKD. This CDR3 is 18 amino acids long. Losses at the gene ends were 2 bases for V and 3 bases for J; bases not matched to a gene: 11. The CDR3 spells CAISELPPGTGYNQPQHF. DNA of the CDR3: TGTGCCATCAGTGAGCTACCTCCCGGGACAGGGTACAATCAGCCCCAGCATTTT.